This T cell receptor beta chain emerged from a study of blood T cells in healthy people across ages. The sample holds a few counts of this clonotype. Its antigen remains unidentified. General study findings and limits: In long-lived donors, naive CD4+ cell counts and diversity exceeded those of aged donors.

The V gene's germline CDR1 is SQVTM and CDR2 ANQGSEA. The CDR3 is 14 residues long. V lost 6 bases, J lost 4 bases, and 18 bases lay in between. Then a second PCR, running about 7 to 11 cycles, was carried out with a sample-barcoded 5' primer and a J-beta primer mix. From each sample, at least 2.5 million paired-end reads containing CDR3 were obtained. In TCRdb, the 5' RACE reads were re-called with MiXCR into one record per CDR3 protein. This repertoire shows about 1.4 million distinct CDR3 sequences, approximately 63% found once; its top ten account for more than 6%. Drawing of peripheral blood yielded about 10 milliliters from each donor. The amount of total RNA extracted per sample was at least 5.5 micrograms.

The chain carries TRBV29-1 and TRBJ2-5; D is perhaps TRBD2 (6 bases). Sequenced sample: blood. This sequence was found in a man younger than 35 in good health. The CDR3, as DNA: TGCAGCGTAACTCGTCCCGGGCGGGGAGAGACCCAGTACTTC. Translation: CSVTRPGRGETQYF. Variable domain in full (rest from reference TRBV29-1 and TRBJ2-5): SAVISQKPSRDICQRGTSLTIQCQVDSQVTMMFWYRQQPGQSLTLIATANQGSEATYESGFVIDKFPISRPNLTFSTLTVSNMSPEDSSIYLCSVTRPGRGETQYFGPGTRLLVL.